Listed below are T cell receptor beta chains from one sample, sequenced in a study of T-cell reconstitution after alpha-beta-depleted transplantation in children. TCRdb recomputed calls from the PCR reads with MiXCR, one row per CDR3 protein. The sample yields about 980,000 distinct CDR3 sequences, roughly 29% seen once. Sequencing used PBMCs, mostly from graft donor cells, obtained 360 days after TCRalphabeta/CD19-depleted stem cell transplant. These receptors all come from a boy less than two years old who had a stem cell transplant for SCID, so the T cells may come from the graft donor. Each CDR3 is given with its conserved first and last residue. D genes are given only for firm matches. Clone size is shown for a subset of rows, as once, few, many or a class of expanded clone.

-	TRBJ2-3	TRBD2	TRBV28	CASSFAGGPDTQYF	TGTGCCAGCAGTTTCGCGGGAGGACCAGATACGCAGTATTTT
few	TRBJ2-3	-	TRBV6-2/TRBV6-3	CASSYLASSTDTQYF	TGTGCCAGCAGTTACCTAGCTTCTAGCACAGATACGCAGTATTTT
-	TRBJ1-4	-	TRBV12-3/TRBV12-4	CASSPPGTSIDEKLFF	TGTGCCAGCAGTCCCCCGGGGACTTCTATTGATGAAAAACTGTTTTTT
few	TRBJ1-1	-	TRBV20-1	CSARSPMNTEAFF	TGCAGTGCTAGATCACCTATGAACACTGAAGCTTTCTTT
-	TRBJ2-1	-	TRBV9	CASSVLSSYNEQFF	TGTGCCAGCAGCGTGCTTAGCTCCTACAATGAGCAGTTCTTC
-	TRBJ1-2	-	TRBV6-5	CASTRGYGYTF	TGTGCCAGCACCCGGGGCTATGGCTACACATTC
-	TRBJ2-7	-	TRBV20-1	CSASKGLLYEQYF	TGCAGTGCTAGTAAAGGGTTACTCTACGAGCAGTACTTC
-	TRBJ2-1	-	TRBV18	CASSPLAFSYNEQFF	TGTGCCAGCTCACCACTAGCTTTCTCCTACAATGAGCAGTTCTTC
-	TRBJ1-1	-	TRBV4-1	CASSQGRQPNTEAFF	TGCGCCAGCAGCCAAGGTCGTCAGCCGAACACTGAAGCTTTCTTT
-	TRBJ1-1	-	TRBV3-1	CASSHGRYTEAFF	TGTGCCAGCAGCCACGGCAGATACACTGAAGCTTTCTTT
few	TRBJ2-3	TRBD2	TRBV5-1	CASSWSGGASDTQYF	TGCGCCAGCAGCTGGAGCGGGGGGGCCTCGGATACGCAGTATTTT
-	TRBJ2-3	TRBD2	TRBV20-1	CSAGLAGGTDTQYF	TGCAGTGCTGGACTAGCGGGGGGCACAGATACGCAGTATTTT
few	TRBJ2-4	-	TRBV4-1	CASSQDPGGLGIQYF	TGCGCCAGCAGCCAAGATCCAGGGGGGCTGGGCATTCAGTACTTC
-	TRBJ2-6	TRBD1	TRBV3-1	CASSQGDSFLSGANVLTF	TGTGCCAGCAGCCAAGGGGACAGCTTCCTCTCTGGGGCCAACGTCCTGACTTTC
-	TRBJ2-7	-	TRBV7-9	CASSHIAYEQYF	TGTGCCAGCAGCCATATCGCCTACGAGCAGTACTTC
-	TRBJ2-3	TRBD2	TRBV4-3	CASSQGPWGGNTDTQYF	TGCGCCAGCAGCCAAGGGCCCTGGGGGGGTAACACAGATACGCAGTATTTT
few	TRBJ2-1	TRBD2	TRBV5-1	CASRYSGGVLNEQFF	TGCGCCAGCAGGTATAGCGGGGGGGTTTTGAATGAGCAGTTCTTC
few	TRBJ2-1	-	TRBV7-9	CASSKTGDTGEQFF	TGTGCCAGCAGCAAAACTGGAGACACGGGTGAGCAGTTCTTC
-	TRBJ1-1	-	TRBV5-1	CASTSRDGEAFF	TGCGCCAGCACCTCCCGGGACGGGGAAGCTTTCTTT
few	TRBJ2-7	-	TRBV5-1	CASSFATNEQYF	TGCGCCAGCAGCTTCGCCACGAACGAGCAGTACTTC
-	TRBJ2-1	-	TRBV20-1	CSARSPGVSYNEQFF	TGCAGTGCGCGGTCCCCCGGGGTATCCTACAATGAGCAGTTCTTC
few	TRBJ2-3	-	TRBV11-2	CASSLATTDTQYF	TGTGCCAGCAGCTTAGCTACGACAGATACGCAGTATTTT
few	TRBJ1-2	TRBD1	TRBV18	CASSRQGVEYGYTF	TGTGCCAGCTCACGACAGGGGGTAGAGTATGGCTACACCTTC
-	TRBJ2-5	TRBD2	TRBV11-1	CASSLSAGGRGETQYF	TGTGCCAGCAGCTTATCGGCGGGGGGCCGAGGAGAGACCCAGTACTTC
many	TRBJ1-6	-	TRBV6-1	CASRPWTEYNSPLHF	TGTGCCAGCAGACCTTGGACGGAGTATAATTCACCCCTCCACTTT
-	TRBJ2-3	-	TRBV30	CAWSALATTDTQYF	TGTGCCTGGAGTGCTTTGGCTACCACAGATACGCAGTATTTT
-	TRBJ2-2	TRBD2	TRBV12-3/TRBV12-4	CASRTGTIAGGLRRELFF	TGTGCCAGTCGCACAGGCACCATAGCGGGGGGACTCCGGAGGGAGCTGTTTTTT
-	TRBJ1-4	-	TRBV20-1	CSATLGMGEKLFF	TGCAGTGCCACCCTTGGGATGGGGGAAAAACTGTTTTTT